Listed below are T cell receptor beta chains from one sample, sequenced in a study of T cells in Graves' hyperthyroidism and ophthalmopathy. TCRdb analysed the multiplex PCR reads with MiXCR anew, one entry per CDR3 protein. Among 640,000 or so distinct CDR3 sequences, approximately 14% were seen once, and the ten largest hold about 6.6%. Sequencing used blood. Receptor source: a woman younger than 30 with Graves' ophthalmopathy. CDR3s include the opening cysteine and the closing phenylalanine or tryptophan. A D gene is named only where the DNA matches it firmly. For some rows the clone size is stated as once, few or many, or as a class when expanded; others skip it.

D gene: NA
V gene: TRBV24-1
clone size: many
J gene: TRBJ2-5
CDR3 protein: CATSDPRDPRSQYF
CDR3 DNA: TGTGCCACCAGTGACCCCCGGGACCCCCGGTCCCAGTACTTC

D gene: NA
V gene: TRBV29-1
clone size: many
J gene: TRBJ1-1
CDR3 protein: CSVADGGRSTEAFF
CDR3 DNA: TGCAGCGTTGCTGACGGGGGGAGGAGCACTGAAGCTTTCTTT

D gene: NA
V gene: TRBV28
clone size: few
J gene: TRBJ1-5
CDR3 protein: CASSLRPQHF
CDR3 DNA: TGTGCCAGCTCCCTTCGGCCCCAGCATTTT

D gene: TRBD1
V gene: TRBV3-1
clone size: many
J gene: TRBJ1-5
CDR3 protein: CASSPGGQFNQPQHF
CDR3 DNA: TGTGCCAGCAGCCCCGGGGGACAGTTCAATCAGCCCCAGCATTTT

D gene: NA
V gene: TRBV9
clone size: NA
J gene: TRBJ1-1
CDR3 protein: CASSSYKGTEAFF
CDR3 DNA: TGTGCCAGCAGCTCGTACAAGGGGACTGAAGCTTTCTTT

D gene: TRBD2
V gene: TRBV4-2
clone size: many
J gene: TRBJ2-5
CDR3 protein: CASSLRLAGEGETQYF
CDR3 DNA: TGTGCCAGCAGCCTTAGACTAGCGGGAGAGGGAGAGACCCAGTACTTC

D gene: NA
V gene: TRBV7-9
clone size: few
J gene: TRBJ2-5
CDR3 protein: CASTRDTQETQYF
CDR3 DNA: TGTGCCAGCACCCGAGATACCCAAGAGACCCAGTACTTC

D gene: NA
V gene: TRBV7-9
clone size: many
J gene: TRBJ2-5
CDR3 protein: CASSLLGGVLETQYF
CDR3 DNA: TGTGCCAGCAGCTTATTGGGTGGGGTACTGGAGACCCAGTACTTC

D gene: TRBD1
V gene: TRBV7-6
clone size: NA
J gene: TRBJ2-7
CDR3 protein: CASSRTGDHEQYF
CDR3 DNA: TGTGCCAGCAGCCGTACAGGGGACCACGAGCAGTACTTC

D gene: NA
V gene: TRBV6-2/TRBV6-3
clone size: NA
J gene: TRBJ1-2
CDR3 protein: CASSYGGRANYGYTF
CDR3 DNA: TGTGCCAGCAGTTATGGCGGCAGAGCTAACTATGGCTACACCTTC

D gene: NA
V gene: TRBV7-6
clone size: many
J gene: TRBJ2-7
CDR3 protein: CASSLAGWGTTYEQYF
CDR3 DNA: TGTGCCAGCAGCTTAGCGGGCTGGGGTACGACCTACGAGCAGTACTTC

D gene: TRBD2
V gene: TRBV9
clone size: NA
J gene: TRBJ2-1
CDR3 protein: CASSRGWRGYNEQFF
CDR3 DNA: TGTGCCAGCTCCCGGGGGTGGCGGGGGTACAATGAGCAGTTCTTC

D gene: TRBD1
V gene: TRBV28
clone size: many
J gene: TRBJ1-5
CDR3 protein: CASRPLDRVNQPQHF
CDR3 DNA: TGTGCCAGCAGACCCCTCGACAGGGTAAATCAGCCCCAGCATTTT

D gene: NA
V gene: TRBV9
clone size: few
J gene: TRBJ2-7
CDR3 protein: CASSGRENHHEQYF
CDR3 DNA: TGTGCCAGCAGCGGACGGGAAAACCACCACGAGCAGTACTTC

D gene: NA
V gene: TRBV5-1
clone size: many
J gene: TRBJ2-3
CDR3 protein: CASSLDQGVTDTQYF
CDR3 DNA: TGCGCCAGCAGCTTGGACCAGGGAGTTACAGATACGCAGTATTTT

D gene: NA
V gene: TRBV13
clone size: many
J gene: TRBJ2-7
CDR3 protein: CASSLLLNTYEQYF
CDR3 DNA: TGTGCCAGCAGCTTGTTGCTAAATACCTACGAGCAGTACTTC

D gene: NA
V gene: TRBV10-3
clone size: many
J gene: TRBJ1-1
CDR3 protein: CAISDPRIGTEAFF
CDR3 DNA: TGTGCCATCAGTGACCCGCGGATCGGGACTGAAGCTTTCTTT

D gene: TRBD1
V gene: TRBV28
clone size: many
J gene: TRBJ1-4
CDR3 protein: CASSPAGQPKEKLFF
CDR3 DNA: TGTGCCAGCAGCCCTGCGGGACAGCCCAAGGAAAAACTGTTTTTT

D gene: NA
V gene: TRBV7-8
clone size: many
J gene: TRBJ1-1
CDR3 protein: CASTLPGTANTEAFF
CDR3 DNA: TGTGCCAGCACGCTTCCCGGTACAGCAAACACTGAAGCTTTCTTT

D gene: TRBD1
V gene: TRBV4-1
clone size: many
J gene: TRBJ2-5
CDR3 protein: CASSLSPTGGQETQYF
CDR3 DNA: TGCGCCAGCAGCCTAAGCCCAACAGGGGGCCAAGAGACCCAGTACTTC

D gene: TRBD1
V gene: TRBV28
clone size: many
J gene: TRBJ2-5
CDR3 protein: CASSFRTGGVPLKLGQETQYF
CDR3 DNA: TGTGCCAGCAGTTTCAGGACAGGGGGAGTTCCCTTGAAGTTGGGCCAAGAGACCCAGTACTTC

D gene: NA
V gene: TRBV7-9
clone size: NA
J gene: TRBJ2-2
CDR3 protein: CASSLFVNTGELFF
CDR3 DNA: TGTGCCAGCAGCTTATTTGTGAACACCGGGGAGCTGTTTTTT

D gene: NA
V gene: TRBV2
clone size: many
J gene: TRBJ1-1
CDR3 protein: CASSEPTGRNTEAFF
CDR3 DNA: TGTGCCAGCAGTGAACCTACAGGGCGGAACACTGAAGCTTTCTTT

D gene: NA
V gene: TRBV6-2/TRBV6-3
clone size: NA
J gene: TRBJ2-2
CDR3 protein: CASSGSAKNTGELFF
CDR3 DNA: TGTGCCAGCAGTGGTAGCGCGAAAAACACCGGGGAGCTGTTTTTT

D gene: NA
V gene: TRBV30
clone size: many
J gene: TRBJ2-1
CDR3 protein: CAWTRGARRSSYNEQFF
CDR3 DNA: TGTGCCTGGACCAGAGGGGCGCGGAGGAGCTCCTACAATGAGCAGTTCTTC

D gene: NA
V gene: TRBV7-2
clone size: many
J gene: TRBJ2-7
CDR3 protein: CASSFMRAHSYEQYF
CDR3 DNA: TGTGCCAGCAGCTTTATGAGGGCTCACTCCTACGAGCAGTACTTC

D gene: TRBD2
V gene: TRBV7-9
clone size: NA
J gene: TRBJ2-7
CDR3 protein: CASMGWTSGAFPYEQYF
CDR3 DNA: TGTGCCAGCATGGGTTGGACTAGCGGGGCATTTCCCTACGAGCAGTACTTC

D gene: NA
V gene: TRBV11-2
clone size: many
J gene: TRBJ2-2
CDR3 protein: CASTLMGPGELFF
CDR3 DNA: TGTGCCAGCACCTTAATGGGTCCCGGGGAGCTGTTTTTT

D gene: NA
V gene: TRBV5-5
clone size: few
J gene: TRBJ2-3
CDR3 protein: CASSWGMGLDTQYF
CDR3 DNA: TGTGCCAGCAGCTGGGGGATGGGGTTAGATACGCAGTATTTT

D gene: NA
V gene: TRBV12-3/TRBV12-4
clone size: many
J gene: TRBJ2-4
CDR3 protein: CASKSSGAKNIQYF
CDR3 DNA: TGTGCCAGCAAGTCCAGCGGGGCCAAAAACATTCAGTACTTC

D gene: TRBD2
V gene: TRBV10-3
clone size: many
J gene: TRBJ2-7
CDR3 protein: CAIRLGLGIYEQYF
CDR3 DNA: TGTGCCATCAGATTGGGACTAGGGATCTACGAGCAGTACTTC

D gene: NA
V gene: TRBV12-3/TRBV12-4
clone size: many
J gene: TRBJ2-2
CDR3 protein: CAVMDGGELFF
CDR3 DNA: TGTGCCGTAATGGACGGCGGGGAGCTGTTTTTT

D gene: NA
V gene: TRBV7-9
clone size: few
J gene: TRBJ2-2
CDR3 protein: CASSLETNTGELFF
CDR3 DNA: TGTGCCAGCAGCTTAGAAACGAACACCGGGGAGCTGTTTTTT

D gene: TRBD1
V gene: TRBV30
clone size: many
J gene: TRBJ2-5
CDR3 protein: CAQRGTGMQTQYF
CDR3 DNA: TGTGCCCAAAGGGGGACAGGGATGCAGACCCAGTACTTC

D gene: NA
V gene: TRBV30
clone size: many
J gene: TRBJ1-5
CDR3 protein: CAWSVDSPDQPQHF
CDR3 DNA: TGTGCCTGGAGTGTAGACTCACCCGATCAGCCCCAGCATTTT

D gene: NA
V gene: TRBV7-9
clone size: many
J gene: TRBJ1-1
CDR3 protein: CASSPPGWDEAFF
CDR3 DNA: TGTGCCAGCAGCCCCCCGGGATGGGACGAAGCTTTCTTT

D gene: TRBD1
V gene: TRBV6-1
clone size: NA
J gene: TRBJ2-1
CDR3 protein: CASSEYGDSKYNEQFF
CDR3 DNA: TGTGCCAGCAGTGAATATGGGGACAGTAAATACAATGAGCAGTTCTTC

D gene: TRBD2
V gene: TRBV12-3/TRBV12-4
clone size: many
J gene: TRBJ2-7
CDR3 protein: CASSHGLAGGPSSYEQYF
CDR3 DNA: TGTGCCAGCAGCCACGGACTAGCGGGAGGTCCCAGCTCCTACGAGCAGTACTTC

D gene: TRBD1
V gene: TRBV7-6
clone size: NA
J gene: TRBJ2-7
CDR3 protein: CASSLGRQGDEQYF
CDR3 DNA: TGTGCCAGCAGCTTAGGGAGACAGGGCGATGAGCAGTACTTC

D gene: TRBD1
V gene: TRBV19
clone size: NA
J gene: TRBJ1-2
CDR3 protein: CASRPLTGGVYGYTF
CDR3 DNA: TGTGCCAGTAGACCTCTTACAGGGGGCGTCTATGGCTACACCTTC

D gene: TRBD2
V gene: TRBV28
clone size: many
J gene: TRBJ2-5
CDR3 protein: CASSDGASGRARETQYF
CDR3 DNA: TGTGCCAGCAGTGACGGGGCCAGCGGGAGGGCCAGAGAGACCCAGTACTTC

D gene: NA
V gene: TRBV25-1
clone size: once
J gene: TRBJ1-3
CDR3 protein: CASSKFGSSSGNTIYF
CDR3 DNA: TGTGCCAGCAGCAAATTCGGGAGTTCCTCTGGAAACACCATATATTTT

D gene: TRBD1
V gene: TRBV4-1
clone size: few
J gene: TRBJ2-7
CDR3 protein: CASSHPGQAYEQYF
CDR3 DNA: TGCGCCAGCAGCCACCCGGGACAGGCCTACGAGCAGTACTTC

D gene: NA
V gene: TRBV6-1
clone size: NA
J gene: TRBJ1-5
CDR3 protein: CASPEWSYSNQPQHF
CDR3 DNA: TGTGCCAGCCCGGAATGGAGTTATAGCAATCAGCCCCAGCATTTT

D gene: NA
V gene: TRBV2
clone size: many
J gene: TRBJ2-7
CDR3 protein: CASRDGAGWPYEQYF
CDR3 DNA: TGTGCCAGCAGGGACGGGGCAGGGTGGCCCTACGAGCAGTACTTC

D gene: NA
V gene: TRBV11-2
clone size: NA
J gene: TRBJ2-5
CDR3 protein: CASSLRESGETQYF
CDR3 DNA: TGTGCCAGCAGCCTACGAGAGTCCGGAGAGACCCAGTACTTC

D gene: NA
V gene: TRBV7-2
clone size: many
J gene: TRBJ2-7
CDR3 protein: CASSLDPVYRAPYEQYF
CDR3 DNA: TGTGCCAGCAGCTTAGATCCCGTATACAGGGCCCCCTACGAGCAGTACTTC

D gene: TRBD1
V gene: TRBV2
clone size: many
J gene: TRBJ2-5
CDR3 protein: CASSDGRGRETQYF
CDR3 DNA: TGTGCCAGCAGTGACGGCAGGGGGCGAGAGACCCAGTACTTC

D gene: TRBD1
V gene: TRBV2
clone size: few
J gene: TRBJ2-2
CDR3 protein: CTAGGTGELFF
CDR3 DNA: TGTACCGCAGGGGGCACCGGGGAGCTGTTTTTT

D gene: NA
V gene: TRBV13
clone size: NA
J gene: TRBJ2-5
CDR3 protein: CASSPPRTQETQYF
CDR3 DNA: TGTGCCAGCAGCCCGCCGCGGACCCAAGAGACCCAGTACTTC

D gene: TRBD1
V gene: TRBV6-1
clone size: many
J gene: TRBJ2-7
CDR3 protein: CASRRPTGTANYEQYF
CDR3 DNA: TGTGCCAGCAGGAGGCCTACCGGGACAGCAAACTACGAGCAGTACTTC

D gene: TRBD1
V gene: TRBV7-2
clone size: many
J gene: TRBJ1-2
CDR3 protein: CASSLGQGMGGYTF
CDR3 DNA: TGTGCCAGCAGCTTAGGACAGGGGATGGGCGGCTACACCTTC